This TCR beta chain was recovered during a study of T cells after posttransplantation cyclophosphamide (dated by TCRdb to about 2016). With regard to the full study: Using TRB sequencing, the study followed how the T cell repertoire reconstituted after myeloablative bone marrow transplantation in which posttransplantation cyclophosphamide served as GVHD prophylaxis. Antigen receptor sequencing was done on samples from 35 PTCy-treated patients and from around 15 related bone marrow donors of those patients. Blood from every one of the roughly 30 PTCy patients who had 1-year posttransplant specimens underwent TRB sequencing. Up to roughly 3 additional blood samples from 2 to 5.2 years after transplant were also TRB-sequenced in 3 patients, as was pretransplant blood from several patients. Because TRA and TRB clonality correlated tightly in fewer than ten samples, later TCR analyses were limited to TRB. Public TRB sequences were searched against a database of over 3,600 sequences associated with responses to pathogens, tumor antigens, self-antigens and alloantigens. Points the paper makes about the study in general: Donor-recipient similarity was low at 1-2 months but increased during the first year, and donor CD8+ memory clones often dominated later blood repertoires. Across approximately 45 patients, TRB clonality was highly associated with recipient CMV seropositivity and CMV reactivation, and diversity in PTCy patients was similar to diversity in CNI/methotrexate controls. The TRB repertoires of T cells infiltrating skin or GI tract showed only limited overlap with the TRB repertoires of T cells in blood.

TRB sequencing used genomic DNA with the immunoSEQ assay at survey resolution or the hsTCRB kit. The authors processed their data as follows. The immunoSEQ software handled initial read processing, and the LymphoSeq R package was used for repertoire analyses. Clonality was calculated as 1 minus normalized Shannon entropy, and the Gini coefficient was also calculated for each TRB dataset. Phenotypes of unsorted samples were inferred by mapping TRB sequences from sorted subsets of the recipient or donor onto unsorted samples of the same recipient. Not all clones reach the TCRdb copy of this immuneACCESS table, which keeps in-frame sequences only. Checked studies attribute under half of the gap to unresolved V genes and leave the rest unexplained. V and J calls and clone size are those listed in that table; D and trimming were worked out from the DNA. Here the sample has roughly 21,000 clones; about 86% occur a single time. 2% to 2.5% of the sample is taken by the ten largest.

The CDR3 holds 14 amino acids from the cysteine to the phenylalanine. The DNA shown is the 42-base CDR3, in frame from base 1. V has 9 bases trimmed and J has 1 base trimmed; junction bases matching no gene number 5. Sequences MDHEN (CDR1) and SYDVKM (CDR2) are obtained from the germline V gene. The control cohort consisted of approximately 10 patients who had myeloablative marrow transplants with methotrexate plus a calcineurin inhibitor and who were sampled 1 year after transplant. Peripheral blood and bone marrow mononuclear cells were isolated by Ficoll-Hypaque density centrifugation and were cryopreserved. A word on this clone: It has no known antigen specificity. No per-base quality is available; no much larger clone lies one base away.

The sample in question was PBMCs, obtained about 400 days after allogeneic stem cell transplant with calcineurin inhibitor and methotrexate. The chain links TRBV28 with TRBJ2-1; 8 of the junction bases match TRBD2. This TCR was sampled from a female patient between 30 and 39 years old who received an allogeneic stem cell transplant from an unrelated donor, was CMV-positive, and had acute and chronic GVHD. Some T cells may have been brought in with the graft after a transplant. The base sequence is TGTGCCAGTAAAGTAGCGGGATCCTACAATGAGCAGTTCTTC. The translation is CASKVAGSYNEQFF.